These T cell receptor beta chains were read from a single sample in a study of cytomegalovirus exposure and HLA in healthy donors. Profiled with immunoSEQ multiplex PCR; TCRdb holds only in-frame clones, not every one. The table shows some 150,000 clones, with around 72% occurring only once. Sequencing used PBMCs. The source of these receptors is a man over 45 in good health and CMV-seropositive. CDR3s include the opening cysteine and the closing phenylalanine or tryptophan. Each record gives: V gene, clone size, D gene, J gene, CDR3 protein, CDR3 DNA. The D gene is left open where the match is weak. Rows may omit the clone size; those that give it use once, few, many or a size class.

v_call: TRBV6-6
clone_size: once
d_call: NA
j_call: TRBJ2-7
cdr3_aa: CASSSGQTYEQYF
cdr3_nt: TGTGCCAGCAGTTCAGGACAGACCTACGAGCAGTACTTC

v_call: TRBV13
clone_size: NA
d_call: TRBD1
j_call: TRBJ1-2
cdr3_aa: CASSLGPSGTGGRGYTF
cdr3_nt: TGTGCCAGCAGCTTAGGCCCTTCTGGGACAGGGGGACGTGGCTACACCTTC

v_call: TRBV5-1
clone_size: NA
d_call: NA
j_call: TRBJ2-5
cdr3_aa: CASSQSRGQETQYF
cdr3_nt: TGCGCCAGCAGCCAATCCCGGGGCCAAGAGACCCAGTACTTC

v_call: TRBV6-1
clone_size: few
d_call: NA
j_call: TRBJ1-2
cdr3_aa: CASTGAYGYTF
cdr3_nt: TGTGCCAGCACAGGGGCCTATGGCTACACCTTC

v_call: TRBV13
clone_size: NA
d_call: TRBD2
j_call: TRBJ2-7
cdr3_aa: CASSPWTSGRDEQYF
cdr3_nt: TGTGCCAGCAGCCCCTGGACTAGCGGGAGGGACGAGCAGTACTTC

v_call: TRBV19
clone_size: NA
d_call: TRBD1
j_call: TRBJ2-5
cdr3_aa: CASTRTGGGQETQYF
cdr3_nt: TGTGCCAGTACCAGGACAGGGGGCGGCCAAGAGACCCAGTACTTC

v_call: TRBV5-1
clone_size: NA
d_call: TRBD1
j_call: TRBJ2-2
cdr3_aa: CATADRENTGELFF
cdr3_nt: TGCGCCACCGCGGACAGGGAGAACACCGGGGAGCTGTTTTTT

v_call: TRBV5-6
clone_size: once
d_call: TRBD1
j_call: TRBJ1-2
cdr3_aa: CASSSSLQGARRGYTF
cdr3_nt: TGTGCCAGCAGCTCGTCTTTACAGGGGGCAAGGAGAGGCTACACCTTC

v_call: TRBV7-6
clone_size: NA
d_call: TRBD1
j_call: TRBJ2-7
cdr3_aa: CASSLRGGPFRGDRGVGEQYF
cdr3_nt: TGTGCCAGCAGCTTACGGGGGGGGCCTTTTCGTGGGGACAGGGGTGTAGGCGAGCAGTACTTC

v_call: TRBV18
clone_size: NA
d_call: TRBD1
j_call: TRBJ1-2
cdr3_aa: CASSSRGNYGYTF
cdr3_nt: TGTGCCAGCTCTTCCAGGGGGAACTATGGCTACACCTTC

v_call: TRBV27
clone_size: few
d_call: NA
j_call: TRBJ1-5
cdr3_aa: CASSLIGNQPQHF
cdr3_nt: TGTGCCAGCAGTTTAATCGGGAATCAGCCCCAGCATTTT

v_call: TRBV5-4
clone_size: few
d_call: NA
j_call: TRBJ1-1
cdr3_aa: CATSDRDNTEAFF
cdr3_nt: TGTGCCACATCAGACCGGGATAACACTGAAGCTTTCTTT

v_call: TRBV11-1
clone_size: once
d_call: NA
j_call: TRBJ2-7
cdr3_aa: CASSLTEASSYEQYF
cdr3_nt: TGTGCCAGCAGTTTAACGGAGGCCAGCTCCTACGAGCAGTACTTC

v_call: TRBV10-2
clone_size: once
d_call: TRBD2
j_call: TRBJ2-6
cdr3_aa: CASRESGGGGGANVLTF
cdr3_nt: TGCGCCAGCAGAGAGAGCGGGGGGGGAGGAGGGGCCAACGTCCTGACTTTC

v_call: TRBV7-2
clone_size: few
d_call: NA
j_call: TRBJ2-1
cdr3_aa: CASSLARRPNNEQFF
cdr3_nt: TGTGCCAGCAGCTTAGCGCGGAGACCTAACAATGAGCAGTTCTTC

v_call: TRBV4-3
clone_size: NA
d_call: TRBD2
j_call: TRBJ2-1
cdr3_aa: CASSPLLLAGKYNEQFF
cdr3_nt: TGCGCCAGCAGCCCGTTACTACTAGCGGGAAAATACAATGAGCAGTTCTTC

v_call: TRBV5-1
clone_size: NA
d_call: NA
j_call: TRBJ1-1
cdr3_aa: CASSLGLTNTEAFF
cdr3_nt: TGCGCCAGCAGCTTAGGACTTACGAACACTGAAGCTTTCTTT

v_call: TRBV18
clone_size: NA
d_call: NA
j_call: TRBJ2-2
cdr3_aa: CASSPPWRDTGELFF
cdr3_nt: TGTGCCAGCTCACCGCCATGGAGGGACACCGGGGAGCTGTTTTTT

v_call: TRBV6-5
clone_size: NA
d_call: NA
j_call: TRBJ1-6
cdr3_aa: CASSRTTGGSPLHF
cdr3_nt: TGTGCCAGCAGCCGGACGACGGGGGGTTCACCCCTCCACTTT

v_call: TRBV19
clone_size: NA
d_call: TRBD1
j_call: TRBJ1-1
cdr3_aa: CASSKGQAVGAFF
cdr3_nt: TGTGCCAGTAGTAAGGGACAGGCCGTCGGAGCTTTCTTT

v_call: TRBV5-6
clone_size: many
d_call: NA
j_call: TRBJ2-5
cdr3_aa: CASSTFFGETQYF
cdr3_nt: TGTGCCAGCAGTACCTTCTTCGGGGAGACCCAGTACTTC

v_call: TRBV5-1
clone_size: NA
d_call: NA
j_call: TRBJ2-7
cdr3_aa: CASSLGVGQFAYEQYF
cdr3_nt: TGCGCCAGCAGCTTGGGGGTGGGGCAGTTTGCCTACGAGCAGTACTTC

v_call: TRBV6-5
clone_size: once
d_call: NA
j_call: TRBJ1-2
cdr3_aa: CASSYGSGYGYTF
cdr3_nt: TGTGCCAGCAGTTACGGTTCAGGGTATGGCTACACCTTC

v_call: TRBV2
clone_size: NA
d_call: TRBD1
j_call: TRBJ1-5
cdr3_aa: CASKGQSNQPQHF
cdr3_nt: TGTGCCAGCAAGGGACAGAGCAATCAGCCCCAGCATTTT

v_call: TRBV7-9
clone_size: NA
d_call: TRBD1
j_call: TRBJ2-4
cdr3_aa: CASSLTGEAKNIQYF
cdr3_nt: TGTGCCAGCAGCTTAACAGGGGAAGCCAAAAACATTCAGTACTTC

v_call: TRBV7-9
clone_size: NA
d_call: TRBD1
j_call: TRBJ1-2
cdr3_aa: CASSLGTGTILDYGYTF
cdr3_nt: TGTGCCAGCAGCTTAGGGACAGGCACCATCCTGGACTATGGCTACACCTTC

v_call: TRBV4-2
clone_size: NA
d_call: TRBD1
j_call: TRBJ1-4
cdr3_aa: CASSQDPPGGGFGKLFF
cdr3_nt: TGTGCCAGCAGCCAAGATCCCCCAGGGGGCGGTTTTGGAAAACTGTTTTTT

v_call: TRBV7-6
clone_size: NA
d_call: NA
j_call: TRBJ1-1
cdr3_aa: CASSLQAYTEAFF
cdr3_nt: TGTGCCAGCAGCTTACAGGCTTACACTGAAGCTTTCTTT

v_call: TRBV4-2
clone_size: NA
d_call: TRBD1
j_call: TRBJ1-1
cdr3_aa: CASSQGPGEGATEAFF
cdr3_nt: TGTGCCAGCAGCCAAGGGCCCGGTGAGGGGGCCACTGAAGCTTTCTTT

v_call: TRBV5-6
clone_size: NA
d_call: TRBD2
j_call: TRBJ2-3
cdr3_aa: CASSPLAGGPEYF
cdr3_nt: TGTGCCAGCAGCCCGCTAGCGGGAGGCCCTGAATATTTT

v_call: TRBV29-1
clone_size: NA
d_call: TRBD1
j_call: TRBJ1-2
cdr3_aa: CSVPTQGQPNYGYTF
cdr3_nt: TGCAGCGTTCCTACTCAGGGACAGCCTAACTATGGCTACACCTTC

v_call: TRBV6-1
clone_size: NA
d_call: NA
j_call: TRBJ2-7
cdr3_aa: CATQQGGSSYEQYF
cdr3_nt: TGTGCCACCCAACAGGGCGGGAGCTCCTACGAGCAGTACTTC

v_call: TRBV7-9
clone_size: NA
d_call: NA
j_call: TRBJ2-1
cdr3_aa: CASSLAGTPQFF
cdr3_nt: TGTGCCAGCAGCTTGGCCGGGACACCGCAGTTCTTC

v_call: TRBV4-3
clone_size: NA
d_call: TRBD1
j_call: TRBJ2-7
cdr3_aa: CASSHGTGAGEQYF
cdr3_nt: TGCGCCAGCAGCCATGGGACAGGGGCGGGCGAGCAGTACTTC

v_call: TRBV7-9
clone_size: NA
d_call: NA
j_call: TRBJ2-5
cdr3_aa: CASSLSFLETQYF
cdr3_nt: TGTGCCAGCAGCTTATCCTTTTTGGAGACCCAGTACTTC

v_call: TRBV5-4
clone_size: NA
d_call: TRBD1
j_call: TRBJ1-1
cdr3_aa: CASSSRTGRVHEAFF
cdr3_nt: TGTGCCAGCAGCTCCAGGACAGGGAGGGTTCATGAAGCTTTCTTT

v_call: TRBV6-1
clone_size: NA
d_call: TRBD1
j_call: TRBJ1-2
cdr3_aa: CASTYTGTVPNGYTF
cdr3_nt: TGTGCCAGCACCTATACTGGGACAGTCCCGAATGGCTACACCTTC

v_call: TRBV2
clone_size: NA
d_call: NA
j_call: TRBJ1-4
cdr3_aa: CASSPTPRGEKLFF
cdr3_nt: TGTGCCAGCAGCCCGACCCCCCGAGGTGAAAAACTGTTTTTT